This is a list of T cell receptor beta chains from one sample in a study of cytomegalovirus exposure and HLA in healthy donors. The method was immunoSEQ multiplex PCR; TCRdb's version includes in-frame clones alone and lacks a portion of them. Of over 100,000 clones listed, around 80% were seen once; the top ten hold 2.5% to 3.5%. The sample was PBMCs. The receptors originated from a woman in her late teens or twenties in good health and CMV-seropositive. CDR3s include the opening cysteine and the closing phenylalanine or tryptophan. Each record gives: CDR3 length, V gene, D gene, J gene, clone size, CDR3 protein, CDR3 DNA. A D gene is named only where the DNA matches it firmly. The listing skips clone size in some rows; elsewhere it reads once, few, many or a size class.

length: 14; V: TRBV11-2; D: TRBD1; J: TRBJ2-7; size: .; CDR3: CASSPRQGRDEQYF; DNA: TGTGCCAGCAGCCCTCGACAGGGTAGGGACGAGCAGTACTTC
length: 14; V: TRBV2; D: TRBD2; J: TRBJ2-7; size: .; CDR3: CASLGLAGDYEQYF; DNA: TGTGCCAGCTTGGGACTAGCGGGAGACTACGAGCAGTACTTC
length: 15; V: TRBV5-4; D: .; J: TRBJ1-2; size: .; CDR3: CASSLAGGGAVGYTF; DNA: TGTGCCAGCAGCTTGGCCGGCGGGGGCGCGGTTGGCTACACCTTC
length: 13; V: TRBV28; D: .; J: TRBJ1-1; size: .; CDR3: CATFLRGNTEAFF; DNA: TGTGCCACCTTCCTCCGGGGGAACACTGAAGCTTTCTTT
length: 14; V: TRBV5-1; D: .; J: TRBJ2-5; size: .; CDR3: CASSLEGAQETQYF; DNA: TGCGCCAGCAGCTTGGAAGGGGCTCAAGAGACCCAGTACTTC
length: 15; V: TRBV6-1; D: .; J: TRBJ1-2; size: .; CDR3: CASADKGLGSWGYTF; DNA: TGTGCCAGCGCCGATAAGGGACTTGGGAGTTGGGGCTACACCTTC
length: 14; V: TRBV7-9; D: .; J: TRBJ1-5; size: few; CDR3: CASSLGWEDQPQHF; DNA: TGTGCCAGCAGCTTAGGCTGGGAGGATCAGCCCCAGCATTTT
length: 14; V: TRBV19; D: TRBD1; J: TRBJ1-1; size: .; CDR3: CASSTPRQGTEAFF; DNA: TGTGCCAGTAGTACCCCCCGACAGGGTACTGAAGCTTTCTTT
length: 14; V: TRBV28; D: .; J: TRBJ1-5; size: .; CDR3: CASRWGRSNQPQHF; DNA: TGTGCCAGCAGGTGGGGGCGGAGTAATCAGCCCCAGCATTTT
length: 13; V: TRBV2; D: .; J: TRBJ1-2; size: .; CDR3: CASSVAGNYGYTF; DNA: TGTGCCAGCAGTGTGGCGGGGAACTATGGCTACACCTTC
length: 13; V: TRBV7-2; D: .; J: TRBJ1-1; size: .; CDR3: CASSLGGGQGAFF; DNA: TGTGCCAGCAGCTTAGGGGGCGGTCAGGGGGCTTTCTTT
length: 13; V: TRBV13; D: .; J: TRBJ1-1; size: .; CDR3: CASSSSVNTEAFF; DNA: TGTGCCAGCAGCTCAAGCGTGAACACTGAAGCTTTCTTT
length: 13; V: TRBV10-3; D: TRBD2; J: TRBJ2-7; size: .; CDR3: CAISGTSGNEQYF; DNA: TGTGCCATCAGCGGGACTAGCGGGAACGAGCAGTACTTC
length: 15; V: TRBV13; D: .; J: TRBJ2-7; size: .; CDR3: CASSLNSQGYYEQYF; DNA: TGTGCCAGCAGCTTAAACTCACAGGGCTACTACGAGCAGTACTTC
length: 17; V: TRBV7-6; D: TRBD2; J: TRBJ2-2; size: .; CDR3: CASSLLPLAANTGELFF; DNA: TGTGCCAGCAGCTTACTCCCACTAGCGGCAAACACCGGGGAGCTGTTTTTT
length: 14; V: TRBV5-1; D: .; J: TRBJ2-7; size: .; CDR3: CASSLARRSYEQYF; DNA: TGCGCCAGCAGCTTGGCCCGACGGAGCTACGAGCAGTACTTC
length: 12; V: TRBV4-1; D: .; J: TRBJ2-7; size: .; CDR3: CASSHGSYEQYF; DNA: TGCGCCAGCAGCCACGGTAGCTACGAGCAGTACTTC
length: 18; V: TRBV19; D: TRBD2; J: TRBJ2-3; size: .; CDR3: CASSIRGVGAGATDTQYF; DNA: TGTGCCAGTAGTATACGGGGGGTTGGGGCGGGAGCCACAGATACGCAGTATTTT
length: 11; V: TRBV2; D: .; J: TRBJ1-2; size: .; CDR3: CASSMGAGYTF; DNA: TGTGCCAGCAGCATGGGAGCTGGCTACACCTTC
length: 15; V: TRBV4-1; D: .; J: TRBJ2-7; size: .; CDR3: CASSQDRTESYEQYF; DNA: TGCGCCAGCAGCCAAGATAGGACAGAATCCTACGAGCAGTACTTC
length: 16; V: TRBV10-3; D: TRBD2; J: TRBJ2-3; size: once; CDR3: CAISASIAGRTDTQYF; DNA: TGTGCCATCAGTGCCTCTATAGCGGGGCGGACAGATACGCAGTATTTT
length: 16; V: TRBV7-9; D: .; J: TRBJ1-3; size: once; CDR3: CASTMGGSSSGNTIYF; DNA: TGTGCCAGCACCATGGGGGGATCGAGCTCTGGAAACACCATATATTTT
length: 16; V: TRBV7-9; D: .; J: TRBJ2-3; size: .; CDR3: CASTPPLRISTDTQYF; DNA: TGTGCCAGCACCCCCCCTCTGAGGATTAGCACAGATACGCAGTATTTT
length: 13; V: TRBV6-1; D: TRBD2; J: TRBJ2-1; size: .; CDR3: CASGLEPYNEQFF; DNA: TGTGCCAGCGGACTAGAGCCCTACAATGAGCAGTTCTTC
length: 16; V: TRBV6-6; D: TRBD2; J: TRBJ2-5; size: .; CDR3: CASSPPRLAGGETQYF; DNA: TGTGCCAGCAGTCCCCCTAGATTAGCGGGAGGAGAGACCCAGTACTTC
length: 15; V: TRBV5-6; D: .; J: TRBJ1-1; size: .; CDR3: CASSLADRLNTEAFF; DNA: TGTGCCAGCAGCTTGGCGGACAGATTGAACACTGAAGCTTTCTTT
length: 14; V: TRBV7-3; D: .; J: TRBJ2-3; size: .; CDR3: CASSLSRVTDTQYF; DNA: TGTGCCAGCAGCTTAAGTCGAGTTACAGATACGCAGTATTTT
length: 16; V: TRBV11-2; D: .; J: TRBJ2-2; size: once; CDR3: CASSSNQGQNTGELFF; DNA: TGTGCCAGCAGCTCCAATCAGGGGCAGAACACCGGGGAGCTGTTTTTT
length: 19; V: TRBV4-2; D: TRBD2; J: TRBJ2-6; size: .; CDR3: CASTQSRLAGGSGANVLTF; DNA: TGTGCCAGCACCCAATCCCGACTAGCGGGAGGGTCAGGGGCCAACGTCCTGACTTTC
length: 15; V: TRBV29-1; D: .; J: TRBJ1-1; size: .; CDR3: CSVVLRVGANTEAFF; DNA: TGCAGCGTCGTTCTGAGGGTGGGCGCGAACACTGAAGCTTTCTTT
length: 18; V: TRBV28; D: TRBD1; J: TRBJ1-3; size: .; CDR3: CASSLWTGGEGSGNTIYF; DNA: TGTGCCAGCAGTTTATGGACAGGGGGCGAAGGCTCTGGAAACACCATATATTTT
length: 16; V: TRBV4-1; D: TRBD2; J: TRBJ2-2; size: .; CDR3: CASSQVLAGVTGELFF; DNA: TGCGCCAGCAGCCAAGTACTAGCGGGAGTCACCGGGGAGCTGTTTTTT
length: 19; V: TRBV30; D: TRBD2; J: TRBJ2-5; size: .; CDR3: CAWMGFRQRAGVRGETQYF; DNA: TGTGCCTGGATGGGTTTTAGGCAGCGGGCGGGAGTGAGGGGAGAGACCCAGTACTTC
length: 14; V: TRBV10-3; D: TRBD2; J: TRBJ2-7; size: .; CDR3: CATTGLAGSGEQYF; DNA: TGTGCCACCACCGGACTAGCGGGGTCCGGCGAGCAGTACTTC
length: 14; V: TRBV30; D: TRBD2; J: TRBJ2-7; size: .; CDR3: CAWSQGLSSYEQYF; DNA: TGTGCCTGGAGTCAGGGACTAAGCTCCTACGAGCAGTACTTC
length: 14; V: TRBV5-4; D: TRBD1; J: TRBJ2-7; size: .; CDR3: CASSFGNRGHEQYF; DNA: TGTGCCAGCAGCTTTGGGAACAGGGGCCACGAGCAGTACTTC
length: 14; V: TRBV30; D: TRBD1; J: TRBJ1-3; size: .; CDR3: CAWSGGTAGNTIYF; DNA: TGTGCCTGGAGTGGGGGGACAGCTGGAAACACCATATATTTT
length: 14; V: TRBV4-1; D: .; J: TRBJ2-7; size: .; CDR3: CASSQVSGPYEQYF; DNA: TGCGCCAGCAGCCAAGTCTCAGGCCCTTACGAGCAGTACTTC
length: 14; V: TRBV28; D: TRBD1; J: TRBJ2-4; size: .; CDR3: CASSFSQGAHIQYF; DNA: TGTGCCAGCAGTTTTAGTCAGGGGGCGCACATTCAGTACTTC
length: 12; V: TRBV25-1; D: .; J: TRBJ1-1; size: .; CDR3: CASSLGATEAFF; DNA: TGTGCCAGCTCCCTTGGGGCCACTGAAGCTTTCTTT
length: 15; V: TRBV25-1; D: TRBD2; J: TRBJ2-1; size: .; CDR3: CASSDSGRAVGEQFF; DNA: TGTGCCAGCAGTGATAGCGGGAGGGCCGTCGGTGAGCAGTTCTTC